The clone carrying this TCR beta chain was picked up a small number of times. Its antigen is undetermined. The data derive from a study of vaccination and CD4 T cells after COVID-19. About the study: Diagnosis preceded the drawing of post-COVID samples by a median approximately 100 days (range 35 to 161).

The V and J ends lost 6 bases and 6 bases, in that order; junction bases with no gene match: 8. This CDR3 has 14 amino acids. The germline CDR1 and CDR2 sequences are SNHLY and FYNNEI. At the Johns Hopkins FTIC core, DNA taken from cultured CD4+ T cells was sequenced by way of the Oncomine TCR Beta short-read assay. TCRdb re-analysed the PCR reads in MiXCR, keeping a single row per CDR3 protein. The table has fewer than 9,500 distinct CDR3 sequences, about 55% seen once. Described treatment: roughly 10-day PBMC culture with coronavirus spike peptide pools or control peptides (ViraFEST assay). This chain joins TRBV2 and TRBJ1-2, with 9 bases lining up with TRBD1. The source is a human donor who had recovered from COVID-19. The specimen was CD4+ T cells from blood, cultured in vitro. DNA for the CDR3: TGTGCCAGCAGGGAAAACAGGGGGCCTAATGGCTACACCTTC. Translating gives CASRENRGPNGYTF.